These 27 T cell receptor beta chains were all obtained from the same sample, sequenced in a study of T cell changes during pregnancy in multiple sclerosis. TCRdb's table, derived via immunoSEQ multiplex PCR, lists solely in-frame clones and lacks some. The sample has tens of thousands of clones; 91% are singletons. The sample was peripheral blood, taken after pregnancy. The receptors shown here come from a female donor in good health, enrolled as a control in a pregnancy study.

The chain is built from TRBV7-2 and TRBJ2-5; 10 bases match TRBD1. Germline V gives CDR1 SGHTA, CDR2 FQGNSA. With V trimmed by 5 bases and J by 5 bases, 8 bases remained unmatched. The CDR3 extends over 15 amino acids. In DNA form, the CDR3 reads TGTGCCAGCAGCCCCAGACAGGGGGCCTTGGAGACCCAGTACTTC. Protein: CASSPRQGALETQYF.

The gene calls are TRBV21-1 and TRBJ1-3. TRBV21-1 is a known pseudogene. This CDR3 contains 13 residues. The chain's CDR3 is CANLGKSGNTIYF. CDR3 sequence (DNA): TGTGCCAACCTAGGAAAGTCTGGAAACACCATATATTTT.

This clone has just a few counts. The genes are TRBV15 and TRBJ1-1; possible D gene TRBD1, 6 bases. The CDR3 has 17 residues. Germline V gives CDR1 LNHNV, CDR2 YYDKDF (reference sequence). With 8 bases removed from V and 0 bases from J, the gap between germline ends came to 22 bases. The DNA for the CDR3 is TGTGCCACCGAAACTTCAAGGGGGATTTCTATGAACACTGAAGCTTTCTTT. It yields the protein CATETSRGISMNTEAFF.

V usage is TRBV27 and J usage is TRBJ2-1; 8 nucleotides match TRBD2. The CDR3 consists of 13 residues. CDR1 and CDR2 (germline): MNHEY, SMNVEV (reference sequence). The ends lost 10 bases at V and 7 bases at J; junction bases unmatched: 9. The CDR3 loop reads CAISGAQENEQFF. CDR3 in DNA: TGTGCCATTAGCGGGGCCCAAGAGAATGAGCAGTTCTTC.

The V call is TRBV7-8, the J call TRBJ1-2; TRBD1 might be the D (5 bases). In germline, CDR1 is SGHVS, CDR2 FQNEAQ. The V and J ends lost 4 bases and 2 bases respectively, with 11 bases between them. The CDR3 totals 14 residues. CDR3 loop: CASSSGRGNYGYTF. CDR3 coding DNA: TGTGCCAGCAGCTCTGGGAGGGGCAACTATGGCTACACCTTC.

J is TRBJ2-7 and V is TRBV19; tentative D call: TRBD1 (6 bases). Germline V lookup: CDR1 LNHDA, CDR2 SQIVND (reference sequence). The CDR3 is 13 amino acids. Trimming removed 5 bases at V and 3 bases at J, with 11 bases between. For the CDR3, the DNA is TGTGCCAGTAGTCACCGGGACAACTACGAGCAGTACTTC. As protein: CASSHRDNYEQYF.

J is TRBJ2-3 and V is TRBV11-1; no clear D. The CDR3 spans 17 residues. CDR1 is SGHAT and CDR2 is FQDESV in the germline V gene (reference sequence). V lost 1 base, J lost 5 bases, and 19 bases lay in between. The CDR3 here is CASSLGASLLLRDTQYF. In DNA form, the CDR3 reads TGTGCCAGCAGCTTAGGAGCGTCGCTCCTCCTGAGAGATACGCAGTATTTT.

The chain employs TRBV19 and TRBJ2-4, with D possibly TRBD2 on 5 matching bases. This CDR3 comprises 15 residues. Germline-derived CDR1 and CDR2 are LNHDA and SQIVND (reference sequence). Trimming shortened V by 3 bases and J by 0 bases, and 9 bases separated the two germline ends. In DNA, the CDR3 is TGTGCCAGTAGTATTTCGGGATTAGCCAAAAACATTCAGTACTTC. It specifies CASSISGLAKNIQYF.

The CDR3 is CASSQGHRVTGEQYF. The CDR3 DNA is TGCGCCAGCAGCCAAGGTCACAGGGTGACGGGGGAGCAGTACTTC. J is TRBJ2-7 and V is TRBV4-1; weak D call: TRBD1 (6 bases). Germline-derived CDR1 and CDR2 are MGHRA and YSYEKL. The CDR3 is 15 amino acids. Trimming stripped 1 base from V and 7 bases from J, with 17 bases between.

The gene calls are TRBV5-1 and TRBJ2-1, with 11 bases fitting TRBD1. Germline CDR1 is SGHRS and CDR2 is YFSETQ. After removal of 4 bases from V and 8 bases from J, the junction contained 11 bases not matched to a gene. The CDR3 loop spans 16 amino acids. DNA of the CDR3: TGCGCCAGCAGCCTTGAATGGGACAGGGGGATCGATGAGCAGTTCTTC. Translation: CASSLEWDRGIDEQFF.

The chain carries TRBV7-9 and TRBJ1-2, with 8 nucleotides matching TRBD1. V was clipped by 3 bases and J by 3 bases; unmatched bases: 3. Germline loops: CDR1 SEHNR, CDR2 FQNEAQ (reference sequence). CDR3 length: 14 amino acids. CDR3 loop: CASSLGGQDYGYTF. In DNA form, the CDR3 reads TGTGCCAGCAGCTTGGGGGGACAGGACTATGGCTACACCTTC.

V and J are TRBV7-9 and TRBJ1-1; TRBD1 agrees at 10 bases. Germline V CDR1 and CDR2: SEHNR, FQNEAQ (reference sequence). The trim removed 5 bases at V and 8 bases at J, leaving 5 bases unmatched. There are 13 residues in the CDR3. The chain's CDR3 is CASSPDRGLEAFF. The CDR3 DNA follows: TGTGCCAGCAGCCCAGACAGGGGGCTCGAAGCTTTCTTT.

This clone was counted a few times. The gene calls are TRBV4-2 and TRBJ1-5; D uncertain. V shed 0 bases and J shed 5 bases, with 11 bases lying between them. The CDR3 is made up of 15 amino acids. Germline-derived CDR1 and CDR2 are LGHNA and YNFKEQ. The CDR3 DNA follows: TGTGCCAGCAGCCAAGATGGCCAGGATCATCAGCCCCAGCATTTT. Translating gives CASSQDGQDHQPQHF.

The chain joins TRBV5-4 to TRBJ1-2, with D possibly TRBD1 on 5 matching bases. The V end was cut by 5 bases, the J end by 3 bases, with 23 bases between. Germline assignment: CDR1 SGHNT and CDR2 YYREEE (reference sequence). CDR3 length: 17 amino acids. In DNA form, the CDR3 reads TGTGCCAGCAGATCAGACGGCAGGGAAGAGCTTCACTATGGCTACACCTTC. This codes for CASRSDGREELHYGYTF.

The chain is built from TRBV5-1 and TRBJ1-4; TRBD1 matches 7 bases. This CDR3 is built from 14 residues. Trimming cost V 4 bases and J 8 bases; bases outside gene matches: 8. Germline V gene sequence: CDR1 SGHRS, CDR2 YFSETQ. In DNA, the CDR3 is TGCGCCAGCAGCCTCCGACAGGGTGGGGAAAAACTGTTTTTT. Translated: CASSLRQGGEKLFF.

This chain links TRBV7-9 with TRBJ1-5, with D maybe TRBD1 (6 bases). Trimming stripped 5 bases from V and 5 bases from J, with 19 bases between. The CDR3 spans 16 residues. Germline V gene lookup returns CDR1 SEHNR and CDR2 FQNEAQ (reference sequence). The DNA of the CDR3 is TGTGCCAGCAGCCACGCGGGCGGCAGGGGAGATCAGCCCCAGCATTTT. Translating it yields CASSHAGGRGDQPQHF.

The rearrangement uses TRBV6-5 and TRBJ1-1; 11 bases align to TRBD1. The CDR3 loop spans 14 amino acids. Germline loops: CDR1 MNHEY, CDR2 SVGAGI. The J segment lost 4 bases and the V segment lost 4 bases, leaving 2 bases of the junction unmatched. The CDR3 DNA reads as TGTGCCAGCAGTTGGGGACAGGGGGGCACTGAAGCTTTCTTT. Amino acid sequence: CASSWGQGGTEAFF.

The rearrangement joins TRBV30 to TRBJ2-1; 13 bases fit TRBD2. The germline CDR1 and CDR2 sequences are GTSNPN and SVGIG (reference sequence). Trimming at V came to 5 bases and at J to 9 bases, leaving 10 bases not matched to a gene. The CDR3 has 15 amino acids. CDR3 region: CAWEQGLAGRGEQFF. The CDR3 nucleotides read TGTGCCTGGGAACAGGGACTAGCGGGGAGGGGTGAGCAGTTCTTC.

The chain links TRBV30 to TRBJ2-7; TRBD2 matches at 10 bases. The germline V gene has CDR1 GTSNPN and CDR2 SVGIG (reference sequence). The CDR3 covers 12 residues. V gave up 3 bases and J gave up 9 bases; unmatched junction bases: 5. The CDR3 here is CAWSSGGAPQYF. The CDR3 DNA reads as TGTGCCTGGAGCAGCGGGGGGGCCCCGCAGTACTTC.

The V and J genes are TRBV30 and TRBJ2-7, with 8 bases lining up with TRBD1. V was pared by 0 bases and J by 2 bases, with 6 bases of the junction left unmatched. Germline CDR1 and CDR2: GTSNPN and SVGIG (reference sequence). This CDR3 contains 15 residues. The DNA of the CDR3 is TGTGCCTGGAGTGTAGGCGGGACAGGTCCCTACGAGCAGTACTTC. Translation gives CAWSVGGTGPYEQYF. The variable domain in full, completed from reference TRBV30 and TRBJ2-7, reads SQTIHQWPATLVQPVGSPLSLECTVEGTSNPNLYWYRQAAGRGLQLLFYSVGIGQISSEVPQNLSASRPQDRQFILSSKKLLLSDSGFYLCAWSVGGTGPYEQYFGPGTRLTVT.

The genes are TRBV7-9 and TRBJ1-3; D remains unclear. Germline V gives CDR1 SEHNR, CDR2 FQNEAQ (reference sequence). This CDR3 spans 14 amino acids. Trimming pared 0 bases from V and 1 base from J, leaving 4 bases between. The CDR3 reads CASSLALSGNTIYF. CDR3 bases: TGTGCCAGCAGCTTAGCCTTATCTGGAAACACCATATATTTT.

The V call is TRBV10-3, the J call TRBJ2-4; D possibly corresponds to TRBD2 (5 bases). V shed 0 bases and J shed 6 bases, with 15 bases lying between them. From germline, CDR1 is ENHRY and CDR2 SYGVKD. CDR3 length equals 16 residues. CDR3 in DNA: TGTGCCATCAGTGAGTCTGCCCGAGGGCAGCCAAACATTCAGTACTTC. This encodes CAISESARGQPNIQYF.

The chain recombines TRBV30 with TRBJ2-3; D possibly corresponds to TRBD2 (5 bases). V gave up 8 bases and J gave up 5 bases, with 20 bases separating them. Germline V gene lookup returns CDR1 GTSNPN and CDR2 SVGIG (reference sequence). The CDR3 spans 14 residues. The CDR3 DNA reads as TGTGCCCTGCCCAAACGAGGGCCCGGAGATACGCAGTATTTT. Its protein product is CALPKRGPGDTQYF.

CDR3 nucleotides: TGTGCCAGCAGCTACCTCCGAGAGGGCTGGGCGGCTTTCTTT. Translating it yields CASSYLREGWAAFF. The gene calls are TRBV5-6 and TRBJ1-1; D not certain. V lost 3 bases and J 11 bases, leaving 20 bases between the germline ends. CDR3 length: 14 residues. Germline-derived CDR1 and CDR2 are SGHDT and YYEEEE.

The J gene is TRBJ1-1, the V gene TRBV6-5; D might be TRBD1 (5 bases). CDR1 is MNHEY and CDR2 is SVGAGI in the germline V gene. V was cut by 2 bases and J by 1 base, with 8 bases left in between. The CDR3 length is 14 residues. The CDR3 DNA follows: TGTGCCAGCAGTTACCGAGACAGGAACACTGAAGCTTTCTTT. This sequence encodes CASSYRDRNTEAFF.

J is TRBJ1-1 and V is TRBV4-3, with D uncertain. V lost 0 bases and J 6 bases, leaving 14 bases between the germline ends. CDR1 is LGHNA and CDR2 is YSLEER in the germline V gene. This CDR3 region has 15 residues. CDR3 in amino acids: CASSQEVILSSEAFF. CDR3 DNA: TGCGCCAGCAGCCAAGAAGTTATCTTGAGCTCTGAAGCTTTCTTT.

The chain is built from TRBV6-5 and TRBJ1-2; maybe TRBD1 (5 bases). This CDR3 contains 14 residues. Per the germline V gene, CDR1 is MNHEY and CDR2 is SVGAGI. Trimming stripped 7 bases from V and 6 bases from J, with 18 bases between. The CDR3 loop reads CASTLAGGMDGYTF. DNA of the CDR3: TGTGCCAGCACCCTAGCCGGGGGAATGGATGGCTACACCTTC.